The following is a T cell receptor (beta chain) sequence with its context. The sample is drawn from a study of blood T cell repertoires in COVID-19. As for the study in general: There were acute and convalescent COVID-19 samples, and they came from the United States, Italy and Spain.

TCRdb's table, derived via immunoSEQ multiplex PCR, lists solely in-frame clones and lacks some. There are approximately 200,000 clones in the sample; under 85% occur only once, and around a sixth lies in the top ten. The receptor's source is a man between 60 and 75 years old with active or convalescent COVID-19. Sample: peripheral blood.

The CDR3 region is CASSSLAARGQETQYF. The DNA of the CDR3 is TGTGCCAGCAGCTCCCTAGCGGCTAGGGGCCAAGAGACCCAGTACTTC. The rearrangement joins TRBV9 to TRBJ2-5, with 7 bases lining up with TRBD2. V was clipped by 4 bases and J by 1 base; unmatched bases: 10. Germline CDR1 reads SGDLS; CDR2 reads YYNGEE. The CDR3 runs to 16 residues.